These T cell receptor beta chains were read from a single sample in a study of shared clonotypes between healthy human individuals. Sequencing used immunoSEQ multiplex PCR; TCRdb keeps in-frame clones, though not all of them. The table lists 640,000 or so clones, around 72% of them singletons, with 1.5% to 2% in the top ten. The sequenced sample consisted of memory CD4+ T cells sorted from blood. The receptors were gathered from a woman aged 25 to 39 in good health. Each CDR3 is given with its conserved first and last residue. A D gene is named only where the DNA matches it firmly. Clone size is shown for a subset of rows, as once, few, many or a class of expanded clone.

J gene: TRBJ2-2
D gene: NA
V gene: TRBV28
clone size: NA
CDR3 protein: CAMGSANTGELFF
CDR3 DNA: TGTGCCATGGGATCCGCGAACACCGGGGAGCTGTTTTTT

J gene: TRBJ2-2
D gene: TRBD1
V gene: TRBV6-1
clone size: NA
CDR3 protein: CASSGAVQGQGNTGELFF
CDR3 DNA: TGTGCCAGCAGTGGAGCCGTCCAGGGACAGGGTAACACCGGGGAGCTGTTTTTT

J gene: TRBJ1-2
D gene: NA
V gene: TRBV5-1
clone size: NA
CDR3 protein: CASSLPANYGYTF
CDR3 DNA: TGCGCCAGCAGCTTGCCAGCTAACTATGGCTACACCTTC

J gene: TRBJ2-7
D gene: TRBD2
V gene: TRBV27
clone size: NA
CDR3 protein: CASSVGLDYEQYF
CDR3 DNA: TGTGCCAGCAGTGTGGGACTAGATTACGAGCAGTACTTC

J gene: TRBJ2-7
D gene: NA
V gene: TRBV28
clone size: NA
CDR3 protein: CASSLSRHEQYF
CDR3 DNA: TGTGCCAGCAGTTTAAGTAGGCACGAGCAGTACTTC

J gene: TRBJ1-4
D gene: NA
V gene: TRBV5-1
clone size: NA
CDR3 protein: CASSLRSQGGEKLFF
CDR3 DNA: TGCGCCAGCAGCCTGCGGTCACAGGGTGGGGAAAAACTGTTTTTT

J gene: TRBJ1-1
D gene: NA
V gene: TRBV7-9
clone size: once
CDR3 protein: CASSLAGWTEAFF
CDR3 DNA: TGTGCCAGCAGCTTAGCAGGGTGGACTGAAGCTTTCTTT

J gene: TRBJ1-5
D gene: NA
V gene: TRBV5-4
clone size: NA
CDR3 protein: CASSWGGNSNQPQHF
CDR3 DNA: TGTGCCAGCAGCTGGGGAGGAAACAGCAATCAGCCCCAGCATTTT

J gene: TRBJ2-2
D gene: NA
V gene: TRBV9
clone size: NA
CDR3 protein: CASSVSSNTGELFF
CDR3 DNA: TGTGCCAGCAGCGTAAGTTCCAACACCGGGGAGCTGTTTTTT

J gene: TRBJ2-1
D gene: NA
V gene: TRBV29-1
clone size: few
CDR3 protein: CSVRRLEQFF
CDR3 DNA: TGCAGCGTCCGACGGCTGGAGCAGTTCTTC

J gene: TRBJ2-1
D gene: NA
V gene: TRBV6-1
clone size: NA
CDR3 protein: CASRTGSHNEQFF
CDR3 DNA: TGTGCCAGCAGGACTGGCTCCCACAATGAGCAGTTCTTC

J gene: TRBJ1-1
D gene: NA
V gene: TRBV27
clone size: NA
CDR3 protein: CASSPGSAEAFF
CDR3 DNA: TGTGCCAGCAGTCCCGGTTCCGCTGAAGCTTTCTTT

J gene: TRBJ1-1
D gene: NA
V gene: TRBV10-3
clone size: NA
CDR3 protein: CAISEGTTDTEAFF
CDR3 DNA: TGTGCCATCAGTGAGGGGACCACCGACACTGAAGCTTTCTTT

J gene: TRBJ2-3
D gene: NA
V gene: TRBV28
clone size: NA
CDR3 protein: CASGRPVDTQYF
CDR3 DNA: TGTGCCAGCGGCCGACCCGTGGATACGCAGTATTTT

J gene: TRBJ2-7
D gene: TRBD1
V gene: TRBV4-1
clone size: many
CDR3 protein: CASSDPQVGDRTYEQYF
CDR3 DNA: TGCGCCAGCAGCGACCCGCAAGTAGGGGACAGAACATACGAGCAGTACTTC

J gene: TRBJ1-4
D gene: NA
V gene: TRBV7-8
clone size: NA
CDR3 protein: CASSQGWSSDEKLFF
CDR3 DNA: TGTGCCAGCAGCCAGGGGTGGAGTTCTGATGAAAAACTGTTTTTT

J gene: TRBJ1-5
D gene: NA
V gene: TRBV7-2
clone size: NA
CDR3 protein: CASSLEGGNQPQHF
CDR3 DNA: TGTGCCAGCAGCCTGGAGGGAGGAAATCAGCCCCAGCATTTT

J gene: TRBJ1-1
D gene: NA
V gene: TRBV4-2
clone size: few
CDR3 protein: CASSQERVDAEAFF
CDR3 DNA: TGTGCCAGCAGCCAAGAAAGGGTGGACGCTGAAGCTTTCTTT

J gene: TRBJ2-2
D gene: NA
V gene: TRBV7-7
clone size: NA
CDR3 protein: CASSRDGGPNTGELFF
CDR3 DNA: TGTGCCAGCAGCCGAGACGGAGGCCCGAACACCGGGGAGCTGTTTTTT

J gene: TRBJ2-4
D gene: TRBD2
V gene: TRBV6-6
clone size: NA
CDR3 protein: CASSTGTSEDKNIQYF
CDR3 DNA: TGTGCCAGCAGTACCGGGACTAGCGAGGACAAAAACATTCAGTACTTC

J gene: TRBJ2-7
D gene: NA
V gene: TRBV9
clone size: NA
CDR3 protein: CASSVRSRTTTYEQYF
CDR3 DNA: TGTGCCAGCAGCGTAAGATCAAGGACTACCACTTACGAGCAGTACTTC

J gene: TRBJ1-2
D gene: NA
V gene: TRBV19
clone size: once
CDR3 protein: CASSTAADSDGYTF
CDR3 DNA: TGTGCCAGTAGTACCGCGGCCGACTCGGATGGCTACACCTTC

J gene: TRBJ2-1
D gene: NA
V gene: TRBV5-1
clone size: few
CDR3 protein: CASSLAVREPLEEQFF
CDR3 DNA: TGCGCCAGCAGCTTGGCCGTACGGGAGCCCCTAGAAGAGCAGTTCTTC

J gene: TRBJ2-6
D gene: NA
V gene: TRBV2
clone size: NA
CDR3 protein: CASGNRRSGANVLTF
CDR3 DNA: TGTGCCAGCGGGAACAGACGCTCTGGGGCCAACGTCCTGACTTTC

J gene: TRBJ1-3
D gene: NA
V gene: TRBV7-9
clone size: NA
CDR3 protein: CASSLAESTIYF
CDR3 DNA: TGTGCCAGCAGCCTAGCCGAAAGTACCATATATTTT

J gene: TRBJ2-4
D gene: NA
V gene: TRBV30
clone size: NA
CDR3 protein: CAWSGPIQYF
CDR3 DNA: TGTGCCTGGAGTGGGCCAATTCAGTACTTC

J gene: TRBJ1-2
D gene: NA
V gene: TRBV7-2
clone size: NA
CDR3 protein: CASRPYGTGNYGYTF
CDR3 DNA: TGTGCCAGCAGACCCTACGGGACGGGTAACTATGGCTACACCTTC

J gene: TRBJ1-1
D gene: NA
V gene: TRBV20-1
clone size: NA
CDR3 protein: CSARGVTEAFF
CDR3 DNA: TGCAGTGCTAGAGGGGTCACTGAAGCTTTCTTT

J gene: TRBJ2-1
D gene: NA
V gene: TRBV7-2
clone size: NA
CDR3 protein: CASSAYIHNEQFF
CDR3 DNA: TGTGCCAGCAGCGCCTACATACACAATGAGCAGTTCTTC

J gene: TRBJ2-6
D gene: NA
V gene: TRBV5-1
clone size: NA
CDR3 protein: CASSFMTGANVLTF
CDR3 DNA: TGCGCCAGCAGCTTTATGACAGGGGCCAACGTCCTGACTTTC

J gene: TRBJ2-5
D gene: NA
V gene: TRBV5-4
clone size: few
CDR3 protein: CASSSYGGGETQYF
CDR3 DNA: TGTGCCAGCAGCTCGTACGGGGGCGGAGAGACCCAGTACTTC

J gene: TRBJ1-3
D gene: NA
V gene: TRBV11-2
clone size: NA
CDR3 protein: CASSLAGGSTIYF
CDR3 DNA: TGTGCCAGCAGCTTAGCCGGGGGCAGCACCATATATTTT

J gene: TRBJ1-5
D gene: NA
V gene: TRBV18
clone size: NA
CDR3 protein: CASRQQGNNQPQHF
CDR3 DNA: TGTGCCAGCCGACAACAGGGCAACAATCAGCCCCAGCATTTT

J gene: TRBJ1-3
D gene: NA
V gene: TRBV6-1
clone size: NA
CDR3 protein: CASSDRGQAHSGNTIYF
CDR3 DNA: TGTGCCAGCAGTGATCGAGGGCAGGCACACTCTGGAAACACCATATATTTT

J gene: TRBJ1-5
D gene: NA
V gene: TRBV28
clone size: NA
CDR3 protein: CASRRWDDQPQHF
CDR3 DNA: TGTGCCAGCAGGCGGTGGGACGATCAGCCCCAGCATTTT

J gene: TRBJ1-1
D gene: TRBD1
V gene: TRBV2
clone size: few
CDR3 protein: CAIIKGQGATEAFF
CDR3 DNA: TGTGCCATCATCAAAGGGCAGGGGGCAACTGAAGCTTTCTTT

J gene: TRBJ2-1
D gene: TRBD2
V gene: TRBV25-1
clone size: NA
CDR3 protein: CASSIAGGSYNEQFF
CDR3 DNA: TGTGCCAGCAGCATAGCGGGAGGGTCCTACAATGAGCAGTTCTTC

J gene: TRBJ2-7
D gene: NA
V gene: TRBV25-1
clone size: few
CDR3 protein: CASSENGRSTEQYF
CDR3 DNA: TGTGCCAGCAGTGAAAACGGCAGGTCGACCGAGCAGTACTTC

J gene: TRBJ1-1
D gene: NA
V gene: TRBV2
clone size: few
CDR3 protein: CASSLGGGNTEAFF
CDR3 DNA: TGTGCCAGCAGCCTCGGAGGGGGGAACACTGAAGCTTTCTTT

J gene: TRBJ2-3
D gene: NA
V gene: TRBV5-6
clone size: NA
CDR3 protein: CASSVRTGGGTDTQYF
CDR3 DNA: TGTGCCAGCAGCGTCCGGACAGGCGGGGGCACAGATACGCAGTATTTT

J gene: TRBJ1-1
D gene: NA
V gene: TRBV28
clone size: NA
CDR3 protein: CASSPNLPTAFF
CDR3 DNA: TGTGCCAGCAGTCCGAACCTACCGACAGCTTTCTTT

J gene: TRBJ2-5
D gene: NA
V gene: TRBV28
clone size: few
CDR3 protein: CASSPTQEQETQYF
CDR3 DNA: TGTGCCAGCAGTCCCACCCAGGAACAAGAGACCCAGTACTTC